A selection of T cell receptor beta chains follows, all from one sample in a study of T cells in Graves' hyperthyroidism and ophthalmopathy. TCRdb reanalysed the multiplex PCR reads using MiXCR and keeps one entry per CDR3 protein. The sample lists about 840,000 distinct CDR3 sequences, roughly 40% occurring once. The specimen was blood. The receptors here all came from a man aged 18 to 35 with Graves' hyperthyroidism. Each CDR3 is given with its conserved first and last residue. D genes are given only for firm matches. Size is stated for part of the rows, as once, few or many counts, or as a class when the clone is expanded.

size: few
J: TRBJ2-2
D: TRBD1
V: TRBV5-1
CDR3: CASSTAGQGLTGELFF
DNA: TGCGCCAGCAGCACCGCGGGACAGGGGTTAACCGGGGAGCTGTTTTTT

size: few
J: TRBJ1-1
D: -
V: TRBV19
CDR3: CATSSGWFSEAFF
DNA: TGTGCCACCTCGTCCGGGTGGTTTTCTGAAGCTTTCTTT

size: -
J: TRBJ1-3
D: -
V: TRBV11-3
CDR3: CASSPQDSTSGNTIYF
DNA: TGTGCCAGCAGCCCACAAGACAGTACCTCTGGAAACACCATATATTTT

size: many
J: TRBJ1-2
D: -
V: TRBV19
CDR3: CASSIDYGATYGYTF
DNA: TGTGCCAGTAGTATAGATTATGGGGCGACCTATGGCTACACCTTC

size: many
J: TRBJ1-5
D: TRBD1
V: TRBV20-1
CDR3: CSALGQGEPQHF
DNA: TGCAGTGCCCTCGGACAGGGTGAGCCCCAGCATTTT

size: -
J: TRBJ1-3
D: -
V: TRBV7-9
CDR3: CASSLGPIARSNTIYF
DNA: TGTGCCAGCAGCTTAGGGCCCATCGCCAGGTCGAACACCATATATTTT

size: -
J: TRBJ2-5
D: -
V: TRBV5-4
CDR3: CASSLGTPEETQYF
DNA: TGTGCCAGCAGCTTAGGCACACCGGAAGAGACCCAGTACTTC

size: -
J: TRBJ1-2
D: TRBD1
V: TRBV6-1
CDR3: CASTLSRQGPLNYGYTF
DNA: TGTGCCAGCACCCTTTCGAGACAGGGCCCCCTCAACTATGGCTACACCTTC

size: -
J: TRBJ2-7
D: TRBD2
V: TRBV7-2
CDR3: CASQPGTRVGEQYF
DNA: TGTGCCAGTCAACCCGGGACTAGAGTCGGCGAGCAGTACTTC

size: -
J: TRBJ2-5
D: TRBD2
V: TRBV7-2
CDR3: CASSSSGGGTETQYF
DNA: TGTGCCAGCAGCTCCTCGGGAGGCGGGACAGAGACCCAGTACTTC

size: once
J: TRBJ1-4
D: -
V: TRBV7-2
CDR3: CASSLLREKLFF
DNA: TGTGCCAGCAGCTTACTGCGGGAAAAACTGTTTTTT

size: many
J: TRBJ1-1
D: TRBD1
V: TRBV19
CDR3: CASSDRGATEAFF
DNA: TGTGCCAGTAGCGACAGGGGCGCCACTGAAGCTTTCTTT

size: many
J: TRBJ2-7
D: TRBD1
V: TRBV5-1
CDR3: CASSLGQGGSYEQYF
DNA: TGTGCTAGCAGCTTAGGACAGGGTGGCTCCTACGAGCAGTACTTC

size: -
J: TRBJ2-7
D: TRBD1
V: TRBV20-1
CDR3: CSAIGTGVLEQYF
DNA: TGCAGTGCGATCGGGACAGGGGTCCTCGAGCAGTACTTC

size: many
J: TRBJ2-6
D: TRBD1
V: TRBV10-3
CDR3: CAIGTVTGANVLTF
DNA: TGTGCCATTGGGACAGTGACTGGGGCCAACGTCCTGACTTTC

size: many
J: TRBJ2-5
D: -
V: TRBV7-7
CDR3: CASSLDWNSQETQYF
DNA: TGTGCTAGCAGCTTGGACTGGAATTCACAAGAGACCCAGTACTTC

size: few
J: TRBJ2-7
D: TRBD2
V: TRBV2
CDR3: CASTQIAGVDYEQYF
DNA: TGTGCCAGCACCCAGATAGCGGGAGTCGACTACGAGCAGTACTTC

size: -
J: TRBJ2-5
D: -
V: TRBV9
CDR3: CASSVEDAARETQYF
DNA: TGTGCCAGCAGCGTAGAGGACGCAGCACGAGAGACCCAGTACTTC

size: few
J: TRBJ1-5
D: -
V: TRBV20-1
CDR3: CSLLATAGLSNQPQHF
DNA: TGCAGCCTACTAGCGACAGCGGGTCTTAGCAATCAGCCCCAGCATTTT

size: -
J: TRBJ2-7
D: TRBD1
V: TRBV7-9
CDR3: CASSLRDRDAEQYF
DNA: TGTGCCAGCAGCCTCCGGGACAGGGATGCCGAGCAGTACTTC

size: -
J: TRBJ2-5
D: -
V: TRBV9
CDR3: CASSLVFGAAFQETQYF
DNA: TGTGCCAGCAGCTTGGTGTTCGGGGCGGCCTTCCAAGAGACCCAGTACTTC

size: -
J: TRBJ1-5
D: -
V: TRBV10-3
CDR3: CASSSDGGGNSNQPQHF
DNA: TGTGCCAGCAGCTCCGACGGGGGGGGGAATAGCAATCAGCCCCAGCATTTT

size: -
J: TRBJ2-7
D: TRBD2
V: TRBV5-4
CDR3: CASSFSGGAHYEQYF
DNA: TGTGCCAGCAGCTTCAGCGGGGGGGCTCACTACGAGCAGTACTTC

size: many
J: TRBJ1-2
D: -
V: TRBV7-9
CDR3: CASIGPSNYGYTF
DNA: TGTGCCAGCATCGGGCCCTCTAACTATGGCTACACCTTC